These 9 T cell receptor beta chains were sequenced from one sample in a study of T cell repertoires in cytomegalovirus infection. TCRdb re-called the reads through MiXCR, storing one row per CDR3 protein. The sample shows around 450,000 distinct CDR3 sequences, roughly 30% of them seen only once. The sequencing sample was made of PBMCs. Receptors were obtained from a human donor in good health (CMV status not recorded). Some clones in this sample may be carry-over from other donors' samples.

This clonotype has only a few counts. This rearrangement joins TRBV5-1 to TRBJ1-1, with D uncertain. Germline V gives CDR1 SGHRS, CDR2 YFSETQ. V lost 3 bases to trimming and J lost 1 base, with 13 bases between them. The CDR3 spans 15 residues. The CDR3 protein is CASSYLGASNTEAFF. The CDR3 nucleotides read TGCGCCAGCAGCTACCTCGGTGCCTCGAACACTGAAGCTTTCTTT.

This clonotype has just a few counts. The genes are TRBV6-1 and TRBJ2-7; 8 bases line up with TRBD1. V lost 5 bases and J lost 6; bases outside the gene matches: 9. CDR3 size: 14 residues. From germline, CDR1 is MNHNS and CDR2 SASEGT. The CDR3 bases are TGTGCCAGCAGTTACGTGGGACAGGCTGGCGAGCAGTACTTC. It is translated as CASSYVGQAGEQYF.

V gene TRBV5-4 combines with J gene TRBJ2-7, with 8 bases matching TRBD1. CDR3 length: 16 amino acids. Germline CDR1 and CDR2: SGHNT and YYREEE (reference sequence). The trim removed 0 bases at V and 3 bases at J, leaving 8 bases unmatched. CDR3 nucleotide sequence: TGTGCCAGCAGCTTGGAAAGGACAGGGTCACGCTACGAGCAGTACTTC. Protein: CASSLERTGSRYEQYF.

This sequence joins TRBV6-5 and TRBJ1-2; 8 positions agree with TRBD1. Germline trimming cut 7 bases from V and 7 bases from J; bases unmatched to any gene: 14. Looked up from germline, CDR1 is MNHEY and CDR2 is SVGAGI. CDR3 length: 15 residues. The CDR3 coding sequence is TGTGCCAGCACCAACCCGGGACAGGCGGCTGCTGGCTACACCTTC. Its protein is CASTNPGQAAAGYTF.

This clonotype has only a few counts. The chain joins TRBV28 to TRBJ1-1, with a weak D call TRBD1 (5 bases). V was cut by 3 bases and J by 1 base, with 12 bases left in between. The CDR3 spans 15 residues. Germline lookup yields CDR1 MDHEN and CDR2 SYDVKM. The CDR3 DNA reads TGTGCCAGCAGTTTGGGGGGTCCTGAGAACACTGAAGCTTTCTTT. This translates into CASSLGGPENTEAFF.

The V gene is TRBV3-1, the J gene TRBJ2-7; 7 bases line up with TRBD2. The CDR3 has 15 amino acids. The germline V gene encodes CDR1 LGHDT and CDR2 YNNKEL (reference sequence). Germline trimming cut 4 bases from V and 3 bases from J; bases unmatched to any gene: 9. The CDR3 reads CASSPRGGFYYEQYF. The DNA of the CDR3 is TGTGCCAGCAGCCCCCGGGGAGGGTTCTACTACGAGCAGTACTTC.

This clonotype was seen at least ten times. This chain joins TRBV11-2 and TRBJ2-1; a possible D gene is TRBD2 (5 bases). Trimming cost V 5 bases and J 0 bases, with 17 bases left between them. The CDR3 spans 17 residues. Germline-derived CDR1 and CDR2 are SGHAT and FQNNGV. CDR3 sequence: CASSPSKSFSSYNEQFF. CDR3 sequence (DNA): TGTGCCAGCAGCCCTAGCAAGTCTTTTTCCTCCTACAATGAGCAGTTCTTC.

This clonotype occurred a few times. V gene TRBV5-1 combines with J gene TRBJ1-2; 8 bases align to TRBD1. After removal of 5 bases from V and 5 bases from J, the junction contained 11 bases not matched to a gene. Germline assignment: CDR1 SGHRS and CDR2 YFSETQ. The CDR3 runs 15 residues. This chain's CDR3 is CASRLSPGQDYGYTF. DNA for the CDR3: TGCGCCAGCAGACTGAGCCCGGGACAGGATTATGGCTACACCTTC.

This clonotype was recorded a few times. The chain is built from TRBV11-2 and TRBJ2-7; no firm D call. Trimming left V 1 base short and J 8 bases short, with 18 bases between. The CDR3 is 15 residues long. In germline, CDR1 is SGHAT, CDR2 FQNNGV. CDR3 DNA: TGTGCCAGCAGCTTAGTCGGTCAGACCTCTACGAAGCAGTACTTC. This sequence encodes CASSLVGQTSTKQYF.